This T cell receptor beta chain was observed in a study of radiation and T cells in renal cell carcinoma. Study in general: Nephrectomy followed 15 Gy stereotactic body radiation by 4 weeks.

Clones were read by immunoSEQ multiplex PCR, and TCRdb kept only the in-frame ones, dropping some. The table records some 150,000 clones, over 75% of them present only once. V was cut by 3 bases and J by 4 bases, with 11 bases left in between. There are 14 residues in the CDR3. Germline CDR1 is SGHDT and CDR2 is YYEEEE. Indicated time point: baseline pretreatment blood. Documented treatment: 15 Gy SBRT to primary tumor, nephrectomy 4 weeks later. This TCR was sampled from a woman aged 45-65 years with renal cell carcinoma. The starting material was blood, obtained from a patient whose treatment included radiotherapy and nephrectomy. The chain links TRBV5-6 to TRBJ1-5, with D perhaps TRBD1 (6 bases). CDR3 in amino acids: CASSSGTQNQPQHF. The CDR3 DNA sequence: TGTGCCAGCAGCTCCGGGACACAAAATCAGCCCCAGCATTTT.